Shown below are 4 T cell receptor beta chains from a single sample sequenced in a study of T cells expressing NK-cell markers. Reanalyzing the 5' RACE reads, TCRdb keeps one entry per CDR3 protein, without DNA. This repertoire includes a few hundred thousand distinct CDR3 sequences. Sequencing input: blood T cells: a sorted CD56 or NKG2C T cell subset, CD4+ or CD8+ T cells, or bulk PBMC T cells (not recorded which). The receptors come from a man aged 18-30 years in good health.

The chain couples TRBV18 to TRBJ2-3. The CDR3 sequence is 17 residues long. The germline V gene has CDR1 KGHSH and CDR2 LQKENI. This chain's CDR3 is CASSPRPGGTTSDTQYF.

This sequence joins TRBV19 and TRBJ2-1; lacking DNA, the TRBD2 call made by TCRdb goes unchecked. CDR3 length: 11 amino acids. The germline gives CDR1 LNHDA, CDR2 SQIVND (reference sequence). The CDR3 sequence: CASQRGPEQFF.

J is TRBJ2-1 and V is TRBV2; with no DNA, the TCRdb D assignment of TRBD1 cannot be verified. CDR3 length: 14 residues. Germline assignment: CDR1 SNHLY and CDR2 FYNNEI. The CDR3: CASSPPRGTDEQFF.

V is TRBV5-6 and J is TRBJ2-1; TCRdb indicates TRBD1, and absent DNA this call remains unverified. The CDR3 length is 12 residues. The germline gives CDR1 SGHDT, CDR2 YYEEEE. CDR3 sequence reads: CASSLERGRQFF. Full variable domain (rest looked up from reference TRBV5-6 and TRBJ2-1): DAGVTQSPTHLIKTRGQQVTLRCSPKSGHDTVSWYQQALGQGPQFIFQYYEEEERQRGNFPDRFSGHQFPNYSSELNVNALLLGDSALYLCASSLERGRQFFGPGTRLTVL.